These T cell receptor beta chains were read from a single sample in a study of cytomegalovirus exposure and HLA in healthy donors. The repertoire was sequenced with immunoSEQ multiplex PCR; TCRdb's copy has only in-frame clones and lacks some. Of around 250,000 clones in the sample, 80% to 95% are singletons; the top ten hold 1.7%. The source material was PBMCs. The receptors here all came from a girl aged 2 to 9 in good health and CMV-seronegative. CDR3s include the opening cysteine and the closing phenylalanine or tryptophan. A D gene is named only where the DNA matches it firmly. The size of a clone is reported for some rows only, either as once, few or many, or as a class for expanded clones.

abundance,v_gene,d_gene,j_gene,CDR3aa,CDR3nt
once,TRBV4-2,TRBD1,TRBJ1-2,CASSQNTGGGSNYGYTF,TGTGCCAGCAGCCAAAACACAGGGGGCGGTAGTAACTATGGCTACACCTTC
NA,TRBV4-1,TRBD2,TRBJ2-3,CASSLRTSGGSTDTQYF,TGCGCCAGCAGCCTCAGGACTAGCGGGGGTAGCACAGATACGCAGTATTTT
once,TRBV6-1,TRBD1,TRBJ1-6,CASSERQGRNSPLHF,TGTGCCAGCAGTGAGAGACAGGGAAGGAATTCACCCCTCCACTTT
NA,TRBV27,NA,TRBJ2-7,CASSLGPEQYF,TGTGCCAGCAGTTTAGGGCCCGAGCAGTACTTC
once,TRBV10-3,TRBD1,TRBJ1-5,CAIRQGQGDNQPQHF,TGTGCCATCAGGCAGGGACAGGGCGACAATCAGCCCCAGCATTTT
NA,TRBV6-5,NA,TRBJ2-7,CASSYSERGTFYEQYF,TGTGCCAGCAGTTACTCGGAGCGCGGAACTTTCTACGAGCAGTACTTC
NA,TRBV30,NA,TRBJ1-2,CAWQTSYGYTF,TGTGCCTGGCAGACTTCCTATGGCTACACCTTC
NA,TRBV5-1,NA,TRBJ2-5,CASSLILGDGETQYF,TGCGCCAGCAGCTTAATCTTAGGGGATGGGGAGACCCAGTACTTC
NA,TRBV19,TRBD2,TRBJ2-7,CASSIMRGAAYEQYF,TGTGCCAGTAGTATAATGCGGGGGGCGGCGTACGAGCAGTACTTC
NA,TRBV6-5,NA,TRBJ1-6,CASSAGTQNSPLHF,TGTGCCAGCAGCGCCGGGACACAAAATTCACCCCTCCACTTT
NA,TRBV28,TRBD1,TRBJ1-3,CASFDRGINTIYF,TGTGCCAGCTTCGACAGGGGGATTAACACCATATATTTT
NA,TRBV29-1,NA,TRBJ1-1,CSVASGQNTEAFF,TGCAGCGTAGCCTCGGGACAGAACACTGAAGCTTTCTTT
NA,TRBV18,NA,TRBJ1-4,CASSLFDGATNEKLFF,TGTGCCAGCTCATTATTCGACGGAGCAACTAATGAAAAACTGTTTTTT
NA,TRBV28,NA,TRBJ2-7,CASSLASYEQYF,TGTGCCAGCAGTTTAGCCAGTTACGAGCAGTACTTC
NA,TRBV19,NA,TRBJ2-1,CASEGNRATEQFF,TGTGCCAGCGAGGGAAATAGGGCAACTGAGCAGTTCTTC
once,TRBV19,NA,TRBJ2-5,CATAGWVGPQETQYF,TGTGCCACCGCGGGGTGGGTAGGGCCCCAAGAGACCCAGTACTTC
NA,TRBV4-1,TRBD2,TRBJ2-7,CASSQDPAGNYEQYF,TGCGCCAGCAGCCAAGACCCAGCGGGAAACTACGAGCAGTACTTC
NA,TRBV6-5,NA,TRBJ1-2,CASSQRDSWDGYTF,TGTGCCAGTAGTCAGAGGGACTCCTGGGACGGCTACACCTTC
NA,TRBV10-3,NA,TRBJ1-6,CAISEGQGSNSPLHF,TGTGCCATCAGTGAGGGGCAGGGGTCGAATTCACCCCTCCACTTT
NA,TRBV25-1,TRBD2,TRBJ2-1,CASSPGTSGGENNEQFF,TGTGCCAGCAGTCCCGGGACTAGCGGGGGGGAAAACAATGAGCAGTTCTTC